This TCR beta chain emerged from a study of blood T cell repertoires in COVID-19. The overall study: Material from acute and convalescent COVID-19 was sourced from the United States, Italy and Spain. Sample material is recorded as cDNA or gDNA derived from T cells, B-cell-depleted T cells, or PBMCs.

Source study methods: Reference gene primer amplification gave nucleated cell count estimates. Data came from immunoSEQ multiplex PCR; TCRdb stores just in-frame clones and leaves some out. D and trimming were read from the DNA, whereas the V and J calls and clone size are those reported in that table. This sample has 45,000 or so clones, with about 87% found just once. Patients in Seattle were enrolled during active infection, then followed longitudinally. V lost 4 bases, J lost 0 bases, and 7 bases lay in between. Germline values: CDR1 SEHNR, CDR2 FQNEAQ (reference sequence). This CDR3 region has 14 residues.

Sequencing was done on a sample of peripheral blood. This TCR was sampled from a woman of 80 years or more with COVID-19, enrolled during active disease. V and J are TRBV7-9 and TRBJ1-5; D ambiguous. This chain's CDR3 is CASSSRYSNQPQHF. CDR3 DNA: TGTGCCAGCAGCTCCAGGTATAGCAATCAGCCCCAGCATTTT.